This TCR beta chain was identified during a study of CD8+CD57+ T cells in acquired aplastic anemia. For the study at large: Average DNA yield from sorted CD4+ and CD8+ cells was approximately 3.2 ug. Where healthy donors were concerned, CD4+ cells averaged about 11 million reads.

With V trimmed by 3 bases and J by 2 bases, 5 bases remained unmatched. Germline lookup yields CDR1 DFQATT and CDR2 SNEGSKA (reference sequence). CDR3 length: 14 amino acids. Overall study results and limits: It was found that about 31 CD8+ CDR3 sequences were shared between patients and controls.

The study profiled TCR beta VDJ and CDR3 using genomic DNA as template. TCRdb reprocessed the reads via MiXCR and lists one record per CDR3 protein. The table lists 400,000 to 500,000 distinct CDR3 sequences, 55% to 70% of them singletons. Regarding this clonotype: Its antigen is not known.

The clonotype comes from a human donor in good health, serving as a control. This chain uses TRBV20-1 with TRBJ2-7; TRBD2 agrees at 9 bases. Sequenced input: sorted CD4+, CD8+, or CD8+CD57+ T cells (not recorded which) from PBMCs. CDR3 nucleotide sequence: TGCAGTGCTAGTATGGCGGGGGGGCCCTACGAGCAGTACTTC. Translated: CSASMAGGPYEQYF.